This T cell receptor beta chain was documented in a study of blood T cell repertoires in COVID-19 (dated by TCRdb to 2020 to 2021). Describing the broader study: Samples from collaborators originated in the United States, Italy and Spain and spanned both the acute and convalescent phases of COVID-19. A freely available public database, intended as a resource for researchers studying the immune response to SARS-CoV-2, is where the repertoires were released. The dataset comprised deeply sampled blood TCRbeta repertoires from subjects exposed to, actively infected with, or recovered from COVID-19. The sample metadata nearly always contained a de-identified subject ID, COVID-19 status, age in years and sex. HLA class I and class II types, where available, came from metadata supplied by the sample provider rather than from assay-based typing. The prospective study material was composed of cDNA or gDNA derived from T cells, B-cell-depleted T cells, or PBMCs. Samples came from the ongoing ImmuneRACE study (first 160 participants) plus 1,254 subjects from 6 global collaborators.

Collaborating institutions collected whole blood in K2EDTA tubes following their own protocols. For TCRbeta analysis, collaborator samples were shipped as frozen whole blood, as isolated PBMCs, or as DNA extracted from either sample type. TCRbeta CDR3 regions were amplified from genomic DNA using the immunoSEQ Assay, a bias-controlled multiplex PCR. The original methods were these. Within the assay, amplification of reference gene primers was used to estimate how many nucleated cells each sample contained. Sequence reads were collapsed and filtered to measure the absolute abundance of every unique TCRbeta CDR3 rearrangement. For each sample, productive Simpson clonality was calculated as the square root of Simpson's diversity index over productive rearrangements. TCRdb mirrors the immuneACCESS table, restricted to in-frame sequences. Some clones are absent from its copies; in checked studies, under half trace to an unresolved V gene, and the reason for the others is unknown. V and J calls and clone size come straight from that table; D and trimming were deduced from the DNA. Recorded for this sample are just over 650,000 clones; 85% to 90% of them occurred a single time. The top ten constitute around 0.3% of the sample.

What the work shows at the level of the full study, not this receptor alone: The amount of clinical and demographic metadata varied by source and participant and was provided uncurated.

This clone came up once. Its antigen target is currently unknown. Base qualities were left out, and no much larger clone turns up one base away. This receptor was obtained from a woman under 30 with acute or convalescent COVID-19. The specimen sequenced was peripheral blood.

The CDR3 has the sequence CASSIDSTDLDSYNSPLHF. The nucleotide sequence is given as TGTGCCAGTAGTATAGATTCGACAGACCTGGACTCCTATAATTCACCCCTCCACTTT. The sequence joins TRBV19 to TRBJ1-6; TRBD1 might be the D gene, on 5 matching bases. CDR1 and CDR2, looked up from the germline V gene (reference sequence), are LNHDA and SQIVND. Inclusive of the bounding cysteine and phenylalanine, the CDR3 is 19 residues long. Only the CDR3 DNA stays, 57 bases, in frame from base 1. V sheds 0 bases and J sheds 0 bases, leaving 15 bases between their ends.